These 13 T cell receptor beta chains were all obtained from the same sample, sequenced in a study of T cell repertoires in cytomegalovirus infection. What these receptors recognize is not known. A single record per CDR3 protein comes from TCRdb applying MiXCR to the reads. The sample holds 400,000 to 600,000 distinct CDR3 sequences, 42% seen once. Sequenced material: cultured PBMCs, taken from culture after CMV antigen stimulation. The receptors were sampled from a human donor in good health (CMV status not recorded). Some clones in this sample may be carry-over from other donors' samples.

The rearrangement uses TRBV6-1 and TRBJ2-7; D gene ambiguous. Germline V gene data show CDR1 as MNHNS and CDR2 as SASEGT. The CDR3 contains 13 residues. Trimming stripped 3 bases from V and 3 bases from J, with 9 bases between. The chain's CDR3 is CASSDKPYYEQYF. The CDR3 DNA sequence: TGTGCCAGCAGTGATAAACCTTACTACGAGCAGTACTTC.

The sample holds one count of this clonotype. The rearrangement joins TRBV7-8 to TRBJ2-1; D perhaps matches TRBD1 (5 bases). With 2 bases removed from V and 5 bases from J, the gap between germline ends came to 19 bases. The CDR3 contains 17 residues. Per the germline V gene, CDR1 is SGHVS and CDR2 is FQNEAQ. The CDR3 loop reads CASSLIRVRGMNNEQFF. The CDR3 coding sequence is TGTGCCAGCAGCTTAATAAGGGTTAGGGGAATGAACAATGAGCAGTTCTTC.

The chain couples TRBV7-2 to TRBJ2-2; TRBD2 matches 8 bases. CDR1 and CDR2 from the germline V gene are SGHTA and FQGNSA. The CDR3 length is 14 residues. The V and J ends lost 7 bases and 2 bases, in that order; junction bases with no gene match: 3. Written as DNA, the CDR3 is TGTGCCAGCAAAAGCGGGGGTAACACCGGGGAGCTGTTTTTT. This translates into CASKSGGNTGELFF.

The V and J genes are TRBV6-8 and TRBJ1-1; 7 bases match TRBD1. CDR1 and CDR2 from the germline V gene are MNHGY and SAAAGT. This CDR3 is 13 amino acids long. Trimming cost V 5 bases and J 3 bases; bases outside gene matches: 3. The CDR3 loop is CASSRDSHTEAFF. Written as DNA, the CDR3 is TGTGCCAGCAGTAGGGACAGCCACACTGAAGCTTTCTTT.

This clonotype turned up a few times. The V call is TRBV28, the J call TRBJ1-1; 7 bases agree with TRBD1. V trimming: 2 bases; J trimming: 6 bases; junction bases outside the gene matches: 3. CDR3 length equals 13 residues. Germline loops: CDR1 MDHEN, CDR2 SYDVKM. The CDR3 nucleotides are TGTGCCAGCAGTTTACCTGACAGGGCTGAAGCTTTCTTT. Its translation is CASSLPDRAEAFF.

This clonotype was detected a few times. The chain combines TRBV5-6 with TRBJ2-2, with 7 bases fitting TRBD1. This CDR3 contains 13 residues. CDR1 and CDR2 from the germline V gene are SGHDT and YYEEEE. V shed 4 bases, J shed 13 bases, and the junction held 10 bases outside the gene matches. CDR3 protein: CASSRGQTGWLFF. The CDR3 bases are TGTGCCAGCAGCAGGGGACAGACCGGGTGGCTGTTTTTT.

This rearrangement joins TRBV6-6 to TRBJ2-6, with TRBD2 identical over 12 bases. J was trimmed by 0 bases and V by 0 bases; bases with no gene match: 6. The germline V gene has CDR1 MNHNY and CDR2 SVGAGI (reference sequence). There are 20 residues in the CDR3. The CDR3 reads CASSYSIPSGRVSGANVLTF. The CDR3 bases are TGTGCCAGCAGTTACTCGATCCCTAGCGGGAGGGTCTCTGGGGCCAACGTCCTGACTTTC.

The V gene is TRBV7-9, the J gene TRBJ2-1, with 7 positions matching TRBD1. CDR3 length equals 18 residues. Germline V gene data show CDR1 as SEHNR and CDR2 as FQNEAQ (reference sequence). J gave up 1 base and V 5 bases, and 14 bases lay outside the gene matches. CDR3 amino acids: CASSPRQGVGRSYNEQFF. CDR3 in DNA: TGTGCCAGCAGCCCCCGACAGGGAGTGGGTCGATCCTACAATGAGCAGTTCTTC.

The rearrangement joins TRBV11-3 to TRBJ2-2, with a tentative D call TRBD2 (6 bases). This CDR3 spans 15 amino acids. V lost 5 bases and J lost 4, with 14 bases in between. Germline values: CDR1 SGHNT, CDR2 YENEEA. The CDR3 reads CASSPGVAGTGELFF. In DNA, the CDR3 is TGTGCCAGCAGCCCGGGAGTCGCCGGCACCGGGGAGCTGTTTTTT.

The genes are TRBV12-3 or TRBV12-4 and TRBJ2-3, with 12 bases lining up with TRBD2. The CDR3 spans 15 residues. The J segment lost 7 bases and the V segment lost 5 bases, leaving 7 bases of the junction unmatched. The CDR3 DNA sequence: TGTGCCAGCAGTACCCGACTAGCGGGAGTCTATACGCAGTATTTT. Translated: CASSTRLAGVYTQYF.

The J gene is TRBJ2-7, the V gene TRBV5-6; 11 bases match TRBD2. After removal of 4 bases from V and 0 bases from J, the junction contained 9 bases not matched to a gene. The germline V gene has CDR1 SGHDT and CDR2 YYEEEE. This CDR3 has 17 amino acids. The CDR3 DNA follows: TGTGCCAGCAGCCGCTCTAGCGGGAGGACGAGCTCCTACGAGCAGTACTTC. Its protein is CASSRSSGRTSSYEQYF.

The CDR3 here is CASSPRGPSNQPQHF. The CDR3, as DNA: TGTGCCAGCAGCCCTAGGGGCCCAAGCAATCAGCCCCAGCATTTT. The genes are TRBV2 and TRBJ1-5, with a tentative D call TRBD1 (5 bases). V lost 6 bases, J lost 1 base, and 13 bases lay in between. Germline loops: CDR1 SNHLY, CDR2 FYNNEI. This CDR3 region has 15 residues.

A single count supports this clonotype. The CDR3 here is CSANSLESDTQYF. The CDR3 DNA reads as TGCAGTGCCAACAGTCTAGAGTCAGATACGCAGTATTTT. The chain combines TRBV20-1 with TRBJ2-3; D gene unclear. Germline CDR1 DFQATT, CDR2 SNEGSKA (reference sequence). This CDR3 contains 13 residues. Deletions cut 6 bases from V and 4 bases from J, with 14 bases between.